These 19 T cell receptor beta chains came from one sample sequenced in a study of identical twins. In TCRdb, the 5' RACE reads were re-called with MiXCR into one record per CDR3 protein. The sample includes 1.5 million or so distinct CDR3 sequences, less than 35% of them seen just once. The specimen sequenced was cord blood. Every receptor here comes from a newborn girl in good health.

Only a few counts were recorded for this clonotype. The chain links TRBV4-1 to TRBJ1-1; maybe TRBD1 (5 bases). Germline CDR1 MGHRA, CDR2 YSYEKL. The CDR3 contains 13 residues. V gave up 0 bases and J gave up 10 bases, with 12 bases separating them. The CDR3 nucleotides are TGCGCCAGCAGCCAAGAAAGTGGGCAGGGAGCTTTCTTT. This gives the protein CASSQESGQGAFF.

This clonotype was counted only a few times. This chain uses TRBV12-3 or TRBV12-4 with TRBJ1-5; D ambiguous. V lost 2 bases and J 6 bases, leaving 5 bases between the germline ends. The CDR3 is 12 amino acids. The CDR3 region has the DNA TGTGCCAGCAGTTTATGGGCTCAGCCCCAGCATTTT. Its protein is CASSLWAQPQHF.

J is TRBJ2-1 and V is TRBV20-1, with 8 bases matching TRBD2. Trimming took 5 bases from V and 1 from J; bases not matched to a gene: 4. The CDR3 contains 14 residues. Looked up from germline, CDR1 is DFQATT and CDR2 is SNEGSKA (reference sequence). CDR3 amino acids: CSAYTSGSYNEQFF. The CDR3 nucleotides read TGCAGTGCTTACACTAGCGGTTCCTACAATGAGCAGTTCTTC.

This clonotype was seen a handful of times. The CDR3 protein is CASSMDRGNTEAFF. CDR3 DNA: TGTGCCAGCAGTATGGACAGGGGGAACACTGAAGCTTTCTTT. The chain is built from TRBV6-6 and TRBJ1-1, with 9 bases lining up with TRBD1. The V gene's germline CDR1 is MNHNY and CDR2 SVGAGI (reference sequence). V shed 5 bases and J 1 base; nucleotides not matched to a gene: 2. The CDR3 consists of 14 residues.

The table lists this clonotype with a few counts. CDR3 nucleotide sequence: TGTGCCAGCAGTTTAACCCCGACAGGGGGAGAGACCCAGTACTTC. Translated: CASSLTPTGGETQYF. V is TRBV27 and J is TRBJ2-5, with 9 positions matching TRBD1. Unmatched junction bases numbered 5, after V lost 2 bases and J lost 4 bases. Germline assignment: CDR1 MNHEY and CDR2 SMNVEV (reference sequence). This CDR3 has 15 residues.

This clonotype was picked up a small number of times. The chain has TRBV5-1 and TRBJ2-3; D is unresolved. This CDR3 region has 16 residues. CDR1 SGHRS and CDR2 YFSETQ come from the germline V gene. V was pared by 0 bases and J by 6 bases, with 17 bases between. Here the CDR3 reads CASSLGLQADGDTQYF. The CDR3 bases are TGCGCCAGCAGCTTGGGGCTGCAAGCAGACGGGGATACGCAGTATTTT.

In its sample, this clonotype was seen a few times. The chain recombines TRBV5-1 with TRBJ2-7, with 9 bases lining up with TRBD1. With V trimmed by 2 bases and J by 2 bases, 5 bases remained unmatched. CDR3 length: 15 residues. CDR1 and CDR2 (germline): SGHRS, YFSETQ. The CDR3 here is CASSLRQGVTYEQYF. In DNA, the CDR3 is TGCGCCAGCAGCTTACGACAGGGGGTGACCTACGAGCAGTACTTC.

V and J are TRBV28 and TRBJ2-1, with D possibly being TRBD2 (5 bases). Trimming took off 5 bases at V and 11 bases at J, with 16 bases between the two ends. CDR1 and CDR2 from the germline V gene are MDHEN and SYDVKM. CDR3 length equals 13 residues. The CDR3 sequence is CASSRSFRDKQFF. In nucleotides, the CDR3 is TGTGCCAGCAGTCGATCCTTCCGGGATAAGCAGTTCTTC.

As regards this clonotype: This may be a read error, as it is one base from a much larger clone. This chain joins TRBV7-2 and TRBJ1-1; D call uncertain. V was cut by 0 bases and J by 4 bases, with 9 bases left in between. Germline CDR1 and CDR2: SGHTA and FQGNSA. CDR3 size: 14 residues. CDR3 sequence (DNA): TGTGCCAGCAGCTTAGCATCACGGAGCACTGAAGCTTTCTTT. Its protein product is CASSLASRSTEAFF.

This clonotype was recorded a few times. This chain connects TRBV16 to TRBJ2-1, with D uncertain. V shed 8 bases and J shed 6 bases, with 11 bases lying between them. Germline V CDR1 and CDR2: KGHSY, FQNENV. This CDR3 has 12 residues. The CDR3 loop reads CASHKRPNEQFF. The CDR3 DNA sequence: TGTGCCAGCCACAAACGACCCAATGAGCAGTTCTTC.

CDR3 DNA: TGTGCCAGCAGTTTTGCGGCGGGTCGTCAAGAGACCCAGTACTTC. It specifies CASSFAAGRQETQYF. The chain joins TRBV11-2 to TRBJ2-5, with D possibly matching TRBD2 (5 bases). V lost 6 bases to trimming and J lost 2 bases, with 16 bases between them. The CDR3 contains 15 residues. CDR1 SGHAT and CDR2 FQNNGV come from the germline V gene.

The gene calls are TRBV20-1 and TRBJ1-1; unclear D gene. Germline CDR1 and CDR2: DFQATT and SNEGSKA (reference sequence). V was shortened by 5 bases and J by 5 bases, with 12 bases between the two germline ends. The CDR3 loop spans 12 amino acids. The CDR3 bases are TGCAGTGCTCTAGGGCCTTTGACTGAAGCTTTCTTT. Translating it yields CSALGPLTEAFF.

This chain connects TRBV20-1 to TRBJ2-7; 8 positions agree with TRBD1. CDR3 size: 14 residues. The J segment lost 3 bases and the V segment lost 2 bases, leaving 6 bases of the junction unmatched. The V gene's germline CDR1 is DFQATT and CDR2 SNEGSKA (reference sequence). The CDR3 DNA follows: TGCAGTGCTAGAAAAACACAGGGGGGCTACGAGCAGTACTTC. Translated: CSARKTQGGYEQYF.

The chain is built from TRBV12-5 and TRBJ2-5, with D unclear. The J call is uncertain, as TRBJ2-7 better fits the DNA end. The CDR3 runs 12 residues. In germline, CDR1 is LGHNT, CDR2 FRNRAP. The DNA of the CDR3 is TGTGCTAGTGGTTCGGTAGACGGCGAGCAGTACTTC. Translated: CASGSVDGEQYF.

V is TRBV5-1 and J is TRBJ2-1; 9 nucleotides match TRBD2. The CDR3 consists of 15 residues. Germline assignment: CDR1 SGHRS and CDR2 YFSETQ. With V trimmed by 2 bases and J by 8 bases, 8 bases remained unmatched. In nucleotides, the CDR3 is TGCGCCAGCAGCTTAAAAGTAGCGGGAGTGGATGAGCAGTTCTTC. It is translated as CASSLKVAGVDEQFF.

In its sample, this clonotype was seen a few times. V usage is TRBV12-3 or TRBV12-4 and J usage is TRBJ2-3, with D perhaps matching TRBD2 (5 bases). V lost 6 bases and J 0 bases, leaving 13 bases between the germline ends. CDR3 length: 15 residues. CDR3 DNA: TGTGCCAGCAGGGAGAGGGCCACTAGCACAGATACGCAGTATTTT. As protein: CASRERATSTDTQYF.

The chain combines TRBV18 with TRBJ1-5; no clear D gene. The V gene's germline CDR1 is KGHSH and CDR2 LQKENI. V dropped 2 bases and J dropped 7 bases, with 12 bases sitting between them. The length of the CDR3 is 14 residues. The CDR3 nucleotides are TGTGCCAGCTCACCAGTGTGGGGAATGCAGCCCCAGCATTTT. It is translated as CASSPVWGMQPQHF.

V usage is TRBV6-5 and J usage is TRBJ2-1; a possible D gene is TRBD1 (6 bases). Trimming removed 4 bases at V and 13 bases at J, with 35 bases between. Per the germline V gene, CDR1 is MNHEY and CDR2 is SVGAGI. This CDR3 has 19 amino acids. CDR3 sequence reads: CASSSSGRGFLVGQETQFF. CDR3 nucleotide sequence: TGTGCCAGCAGTTCTAGTGGCAGGGGCTTTTTAGTTGGGCAAGAGACCCAGTTCTTC.

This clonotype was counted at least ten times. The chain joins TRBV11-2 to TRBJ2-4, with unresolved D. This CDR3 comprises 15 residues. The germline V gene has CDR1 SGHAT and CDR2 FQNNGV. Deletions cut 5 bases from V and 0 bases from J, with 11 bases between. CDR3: CASSDFRVAKNIQYF. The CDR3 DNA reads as TGTGCCAGCAGCGATTTTAGGGTAGCCAAAAACATTCAGTACTTC.